The next 2 T cell receptor beta chains were all read from a single sample in a study of cytomegalovirus exposure and HLA in healthy donors. The study ran its PCR with 60 Vbeta and 13 Jbeta primers. The repertoire was sequenced with immunoSEQ multiplex PCR; TCRdb's copy has only in-frame clones and lacks some. This sample carries around 150,000 clones, 60% to 80% of them seen once, and the ten largest clones take approximately 2%. The sample taken for sequencing was PBMCs. The receptors here all came from a man aged 30-40 years in good health and CMV-seronegative.

The chain is built from TRBV11-2 and TRBJ1-4, with 7 nucleotides matching TRBD1. The CDR3 covers 13 residues. CDR1 SGHAT and CDR2 FQNNGV come from the germline V gene. Unmatched junction bases numbered 3, after V lost 3 bases and J lost 8 bases. The CDR3 DNA follows: TGTGCCAGCAGCTTCGGGACAGCCGAAAAACTGTTTTTT. Its translation is CASSFGTAEKLFF.

The chain is built from TRBV9 and TRBJ2-3, with D possibly matching TRBD2 (6 bases). CDR1 is SGDLS and CDR2 is YYNGEE in the germline V gene. The CDR3 totals 19 residues. V was cut by 0 bases and J by 2 bases, with 22 bases left in between. CDR3 DNA sequence: TGTGCCAGCAGCGTAGCCCCTTCCCCACTAGCCCGGGTCACAGATACGCAGTATTTT. This encodes CASSVAPSPLARVTDTQYF.